What follows are 25 T cell receptor beta chains derived from one specimen sequenced in a study of pediatric ulcerative colitis. Method: immunoSEQ multiplex PCR; TCRdb's copy keeps in-frame clones and lacks some. The sample holds about 18,000 clones, more than 75% seen once. The rectum was sampled with one to two pinch biopsies at colonoscopy. Sequencing was done on a sample of gut tissue. Every receptor here comes from a boy aged 5 to 17 who was a control in a study of pediatric ulcerative colitis.

This clone has a handful of counts. The chain recombines TRBV6-1 with TRBJ2-1; 13 bases agree with TRBD2. Germline V gene lookup returns CDR1 MNHNS and CDR2 SASEGT. Germline trimming cut 5 bases from V and 8 bases from J; bases unmatched to any gene: 6. The CDR3 spans 15 residues. In nucleotides, the CDR3 is TGTGCCAGCAGTACTAGCGGGGGGGCCTCGGATGAGCAGTTCTTC. It translates to CASSTSGGASDEQFF.

The V gene is TRBV9, the J gene TRBJ1-1; D uncertain. The germline V gene encodes CDR1 SGDLS and CDR2 YYNGEE. Trimming took 1 base from V and 1 from J, leaving 11 bases between them. The CDR3 is 15 amino acids. CDR3 DNA: TGTGCCAGCAGCGTATTTACGTCGGGGAACACTGAAGCTTTCTTT. Protein product: CASSVFTSGNTEAFF.

The gene calls are TRBV5-1 and TRBJ1-1; D perhaps matches TRBD1 (5 bases). V lost 4 bases to trimming and J lost 5 bases, with 15 bases between them. This CDR3 region has 14 residues. CDR1 is SGHRS and CDR2 is YFSETQ in the germline V gene. DNA of the CDR3: TGCGCCAGCAGCCCGGAGGGGTTCGGTACTGAAGCTTTCTTT. Translated, it gives CASSPEGFGTEAFF.

The gene calls are TRBV18 and TRBJ1-1, with D unresolved. Trimming left V 0 bases short and J 4 bases short, with 9 bases between. The CDR3 contains 14 residues. Germline V lookup: CDR1 KGHSH, CDR2 LQKENI. The CDR3 DNA reads as TGTGCCAGCTCACCACCGAGCAGGACCACTGAAGCTTTCTTT. It codes for CASSPPSRTTEAFF. Filled out from reference TRBV18 and TRBJ1-1, the complete variable domain reads NAGVMQNPRHLVRRRGQEARLRCSPMKGHSHVYWYRQLPEEGLKFMVYLQKENIIDESGMPKERFSAEFPKEGPSILRIQQVVRGDSAAYFCASSPPSRTTEAFFGQGTRLTVV.

The chain has TRBV10-1 and TRBJ2-2; 8 bases line up with TRBD1. Losses at the gene ends were 8 bases for V and 4 bases for J; bases not matched to a gene: 6. Germline V gene sequence: CDR1 WNHNN, CDR2 SYGVQD (reference sequence). The length of the CDR3 is 14 residues. Written as DNA, the CDR3 is TGCGCCAGCTCCGGGACAGGATTCACCGGGGAGCTGTTTTTT. As protein: CASSGTGFTGELFF.

V gene TRBV7-2 combines with J gene TRBJ2-1; D gene ambiguous. The ends were cut back, 1 base at V and 7 bases at J, with 14 bases in the middle. The germline V gene has CDR1 SGHTA and CDR2 FQGNSA. The CDR3 is made up of 15 amino acids. CDR3 nucleotide sequence: TGTGCCAGCAGCTTAGATACCCCTCAAGGAAATGAGCAGTTCTTC. This codes for CASSLDTPQGNEQFF.

The chain is built from TRBV5-4 and TRBJ1-5; 7 nucleotides align to TRBD1. The CDR3 runs 20 residues. Germline CDR1 is SGHNT and CDR2 is YYREEE (reference sequence). V shed 1 base and J 0 bases; nucleotides not matched to a gene: 16. The CDR3 here is CASSLRFRWQGVLSNQPQHF. The CDR3, as DNA: TGTGCCAGCAGCTTGCGTTTCAGGTGGCAGGGGGTGCTTAGCAATCAGCCCCAGCATTTT.

The gene calls are TRBV5-1 and TRBJ2-3; TRBD2 matches 15 bases. Trimming took 4 bases from V and 3 from J; bases not matched to a gene: 6. The CDR3 length is 17 residues. Per the germline V gene, CDR1 is SGHRS and CDR2 is YFSETQ. The CDR3 is CASSLGTSGRRTDTQYF. As DNA, the CDR3 is TGCGCCAGCAGCCTGGGGACTAGCGGGAGGAGGACAGATACGCAGTATTTT.

A note on this clone: Other DNA sequences in this sample translate to the same CDR3. The CDR3 is CSVEGKEAYEQYF. The CDR3 DNA sequence: TGCAGCGTTGAGGGGAAGGAAGCCTACGAGCAGTACTTC. The V call is TRBV29-1, the J call TRBJ2-7, with D unresolved. With 3 bases removed from V and 2 bases from J, the gap between germline ends came to 11 bases. The V gene's germline CDR1 is SQVTM and CDR2 ANQGSEA. This CDR3 has 13 residues.

The rearrangement joins TRBV7-2 to TRBJ1-3, with D possibly TRBD1 on 5 matching bases. V lost 4 bases, J lost 2 bases, and 12 bases lay in between. Germline V gene data show CDR1 as SGHTA and CDR2 as FQGNSA. The CDR3 runs 15 residues. The CDR3 region has the DNA TGTGCCAGCAGCTACCACAGGTCGACTGGAAACACCATATATTTT. This translates into CASSYHRSTGNTIYF.

The chain couples TRBV15 to TRBJ2-2, with 7 positions matching TRBD1. Losses at the gene ends were 8 bases for V and 5 bases for J; bases not matched to a gene: 11. Per germline, CDR1 LNHNV and CDR2 YYDKDF (reference sequence). The length of the CDR3 is 15 residues. The CDR3 region is CATGEGGRETGELFF. The CDR3 DNA reads TGTGCCACCGGGGAAGGGGGCCGGGAAACCGGGGAGCTGTTTTTT.

The chain has TRBV10-3 and TRBJ2-1; D is ambiguous. Trimming cost V 0 bases and J 4 bases, with 10 bases left between them. Germline lookup yields CDR1 ENHRY and CDR2 SYGVKD. This CDR3 spans 15 amino acids. Written as DNA, the CDR3 is TGTGCCATCAGTGAGTCGGCGGACCGGTACAATGAGCAGTTCTTC. Its protein product is CAISESADRYNEQFF.

J is TRBJ2-3 and V is TRBV6-4; 9 bases are shared with TRBD2. V trimming: 6 bases; J trimming: 1 base; junction bases outside the gene matches: 5. Germline V CDR1 and CDR2: MRHNA, SNTAGT. This CDR3 is built from 15 residues. The CDR3 sequence: CASSQVAGGTDTQYF. CDR3 in DNA: TGTGCCAGCAGCCAAGTAGCGGGGGGCACAGATACGCAGTATTTT.

The chain couples TRBV9 to TRBJ2-7; the match to TRBD2 covers 8 bases. The CDR3 consists of 15 residues. Germline lookup yields CDR1 SGDLS and CDR2 YYNGEE. The V segment lost 4 bases and the J segment 0 bases; nucleotides outside the gene matches: 6. DNA for the CDR3: TGTGCCAGCAGCCCCACTAGCGGAAGCTCCTACGAGCAGTACTTC. It is translated as CASSPTSGSSYEQYF. Full variable domain (missing parts from reference TRBV9 and TRBJ2-7): DSGVTQTPKHLITATGQRVTLRCSPRSGDLSVYWYQQSLDQGLQFLIQYYNGEERAKGNILERFSAQQFPDLHSELNLSSLELGDSALYFCASSPTSGSSYEQYFGPGTRLTVT.

This rearrangement joins TRBV7-3 to TRBJ2-4, with 8 nucleotides matching TRBD2. Germline V gene lookup returns CDR1 SGHTA and CDR2 FQGTGA. J gave up 4 bases and V 1 base, and 0 bases lay outside the gene matches. There are 14 residues in the CDR3. This CDR3 is CASSLSGGKNIQYF. Here the CDR3 DNA reads TGTGCCAGCAGCTTAAGCGGGGGGAAAAACATTCAGTACTTC.

This chain joins TRBV7-3 and TRBJ1-6; 7 bases match TRBD1. This CDR3 is built from 21 residues. Germline values: CDR1 SGHTA, CDR2 FQGTGA. Trimming removed 0 bases from V and 4 bases from J; junction bases left unmatched: 18. For the CDR3, the DNA is TGTGCCAGCAGCTTAACCCCTCACAGGGGCGGGGTGCCGTATTATAATTCACCCCTCCACTTT. Amino acids: CASSLTPHRGGVPYYNSPLHF.

This sequence joins TRBV18 and TRBJ1-3; possible D gene TRBD1, 5 bases. This CDR3 contains 17 residues. V gave up 2 bases and J gave up 0 bases, with 14 bases separating them. The V gene's germline CDR1 is KGHSH and CDR2 LQKENI. The CDR3: CASSPERTLSSGNTIYF. Here the CDR3 DNA reads TGTGCCAGCTCACCAGAAAGGACACTAAGCTCTGGAAACACCATATATTTT. The full variable domain, in which reference TRBV18 and TRBJ1-3 provide the parts outside the CDR3, is NAGVMQNPRHLVRRRGQEARLRCSPMKGHSHVYWYRQLPEEGLKFMVYLQKENIIDESGMPKERFSAEFPKEGPSILRIQQVVRGDSAAYFCASSPERTLSSGNTIYFGEGSWLTVV.

The CDR3 nucleotides are TGTGCCAGCAGCTCTGGGGCGAACACCGGGGAGCTGTTTTTT. Its translation: CASSSGANTGELFF. V and J are TRBV7-2 and TRBJ2-2; D is unresolved. Germline CDR1 reads SGHTA; CDR2 reads FQGNSA. The ends were cut back, 4 bases at V and 0 bases at J, with 6 bases in the middle. The CDR3 covers 14 residues.

This chain uses TRBV5-1 with TRBJ2-3; D is undetermined. V was cut by 0 bases and J by 4 bases, with 9 bases left in between. The CDR3 consists of 14 residues. CDR1 and CDR2 from the germline V gene are SGHRS and YFSETQ. The CDR3 DNA sequence: TGCGCCAGCAGCTTGGGAGGAAGTCCAGATACGCAGTATTTT. This codes for CASSLGGSPDTQYF.

This clone was picked up a small number of times. The genes are TRBV6-1 and TRBJ1-1; D not resolved. Germline V gene sequence: CDR1 MNHNS, CDR2 SASEGT. Deletions cut 7 bases from V and 8 bases from J, with 11 bases between. The length of the CDR3 is 11 residues. This CDR3 reads CASTQRVEAFF. CDR3 in DNA: TGTGCCAGCACTCAAAGAGTGGAAGCTTTCTTT.

The rearrangement links TRBV6-5 to TRBJ1-1; no clear D. The CDR3 extends over 14 amino acids. The V gene's germline CDR1 is MNHEY and CDR2 SVGAGI. V lost 5 bases and J lost 4, with 14 bases in between. The CDR3 sequence: CASSQTPSGTEAFF. CDR3 nucleotides: TGTGCCAGCAGTCAAACCCCCAGTGGCACTGAAGCTTTCTTT.

This clone ranks as medium-sized (0.01 to 0.1%). The chain recombines TRBV19 with TRBJ1-6, with D possibly TRBD1 on 5 matching bases. The CDR3 spans 13 residues. V was cut by 9 bases and J by 10 bases, with 16 bases left in between. Germline V CDR1 and CDR2: LNHDA, SQIVND (reference sequence). CDR3 residues: CASRGVMGSPLHF. CDR3 coding DNA: TGTGCCAGCCGGGGGGTCATGGGCTCACCCCTCCACTTT.

The chain's CDR3 is CASSSDRGAYEQYF. The DNA of the CDR3 is TGCGCCAGCAGCTCCGACAGGGGCGCCTACGAGCAGTACTTC. The chain has TRBV5-1 and TRBJ2-7; 8 bases map to TRBD1. The CDR3 totals 14 residues. Germline CDR1 reads SGHRS; CDR2 reads YFSETQ. J was trimmed by 2 bases and V by 3 bases; bases with no gene match: 4.

The rearrangement links TRBV19 to TRBJ2-5, with 7 bases aligning to TRBD1. CDR1 and CDR2 from the germline V gene are LNHDA and SQIVND (reference sequence). CDR3 size: 16 residues. The V segment lost 3 bases and the J segment 0 bases; nucleotides outside the gene matches: 7. The CDR3 sequence: CASSIGQTGYQETQYF. Here the CDR3 DNA reads TGTGCCAGTAGTATTGGACAGACAGGGTACCAAGAGACCCAGTACTTC.

The chain links TRBV5-5 to TRBJ1-2; tentative D call: TRBD1 (6 bases). The length of the CDR3 is 14 residues. Trimming took off 0 bases at V and 8 bases at J, with 14 bases between the two ends. Per germline, CDR1 SGHKS and CDR2 YYEKEE (reference sequence). The CDR3 DNA sequence: TGTGCCAGCAGCTTGGAATCTTGGGACAAGGGCTACACCTTC. The encoded protein is CASSLESWDKGYTF.